This T cell receptor beta chain was sequenced for a study of siplizumab effects on memory and regulatory T cells. Study-wide results and limits: Confirmatory evidence of suppressive function in proliferating siplizumab-culture Tregs was not obtained.

The CDR3 runs 15 residues. The ends lost 4 bases at V and 3 bases at J; junction bases unmatched: 7. Germline V gene sequence: CDR1 MNHEY, CDR2 SMNVEV (reference sequence). With regard to this clone: What it recognizes is unknown.

TCRdb's copy holds only in-frame clones and misses some; the assay was immunoSEQ multiplex PCR. Of about 80,000 clones in the sample, 85% to 95% are singletons; the top ten hold approximately 18%. This chain uses TRBV27 with TRBJ2-3; 7 bases fit TRBD1. The clonotype comes from a human donor in good health. Material: CD8+ T cells sorted from blood. In nucleotides, the CDR3 is TGTGCCAGCAGTTCACGGGACAGCCAGACAGATACGCAGTATTTT. This translates into CASSSRDSQTDTQYF.